What follows are 11 T cell receptor beta chains derived from one specimen sequenced in a study of cytomegalovirus exposure and HLA in healthy donors. Primers included in the PCR were 60 Vbeta and 13 Jbeta primers. Assay: immunoSEQ multiplex PCR; the TCRdb copy retains only in-frame clones and omits some. The sample includes some 150,000 clones, 55% to 70% seen only once; the top ten take approximately 2.9%. The sample was PBMCs. These receptors were collected from a woman in her 30s in good health and CMV-seropositive.

V is TRBV5-1 and J is TRBJ1-2; D perhaps matches TRBD1 (5 bases). Trimming shortened V by 2 bases and J by 6 bases, and 14 bases separated the two germline ends. Germline assignment: CDR1 SGHRS and CDR2 YFSETQ. The CDR3 extends over 14 amino acids. CDR3 DNA: TGCGCCAGCAGCTTCGGGCAGGGAGGCGATGGCTACACCTTC. The encoded protein is CASSFGQGGDGYTF.

This clone was recorded a few times. V gene TRBV10-1 combines with J gene TRBJ2-7; TRBD1 matches at 7 bases. The V gene end was trimmed by 2 bases and the J gene end by 2 bases; junction bases not matched to a gene: 3. The germline V gene encodes CDR1 WNHNN and CDR2 SYGVQD (reference sequence). The CDR3 has 14 amino acids. CDR3 coding DNA: TGCGCCAGCAGTGAGGGACAGGCCGCCTACGAGCAGTACTTC. Amino acids: CASSEGQAAYEQYF.

This chain connects TRBV11-2 to TRBJ2-1; D might be TRBD1 (5 bases). Trimming left V 1 base short and J 1 base short, with 14 bases between. From germline, CDR1 is SGHAT and CDR2 FQNNGV. This CDR3 is 17 amino acids long. DNA of the CDR3: TGTGCCAGCAGCTTAGGTAGGCAGGGATTTTCCTACAATGAGCAGTTCTTC. Translation: CASSLGRQGFSYNEQFF.

The chain joins TRBV2 to TRBJ2-2; perhaps TRBD1 as D (5 bases). Deletions cut 4 bases from V and 0 bases from J, with 9 bases between. The length of the CDR3 is 15 residues. Germline assignment: CDR1 SNHLY and CDR2 FYNNEI. CDR3 nucleotide sequence: TGTGCCAGCAGTGCGACAGATACGAACACCGGGGAGCTGTTTTTT. Translated: CASSATDTNTGELFF.

The CDR3 is CATGTGNHEQFF. CDR3 in DNA: TGTGCCACCGGGACAGGTAACCATGAGCAGTTCTTC. The chain combines TRBV10-3 with TRBJ2-1; 8 bases map to TRBD1. The CDR3 runs 12 residues. V dropped 10 bases and J dropped 8; count of bases not matched to a gene: 7. CDR1 ENHRY and CDR2 SYGVKD come from the germline V gene.

This clone has a handful of counts. The chain has TRBV6-5 and TRBJ1-6, with D possibly being TRBD1 (5 bases). V lost 5 bases, J lost 9 bases, and 14 bases lay in between. Germline loops: CDR1 MNHEY, CDR2 SVGAGI. This CDR3 is 14 amino acids long. CDR3 nucleotides: TGTGCCAGCAGTCGTCAGGGAAGTGCTTCACCCCTCCACTTT. It encodes CASSRQGSASPLHF.

The V call is TRBV5-1, the J call TRBJ2-5; 9 bases align to TRBD1. CDR3 size: 14 residues. V shed 4 bases, J shed 5 bases, and the junction held 6 bases outside the gene matches. Per germline, CDR1 SGHRS and CDR2 YFSETQ. CDR3 bases: TGCGCCAGCAGCACCGGGACAGGGATGGAGACCCAGTACTTC. Its translation is CASSTGTGMETQYF.

The CDR3 protein is CASSDRDRVYGYTF. CDR3 nucleotide sequence: TGTGCCAGCAGCGACCGGGACAGGGTATATGGCTACACCTTC. V is TRBV7-9 and J is TRBJ1-2; 9 positions agree with TRBD1. Germline lookup yields CDR1 SEHNR and CDR2 FQNEAQ (reference sequence). This CDR3 is built from 14 residues. V gave up 5 bases and J gave up 5 bases; unmatched junction bases: 6.

This clone was observed a single time. The genes are TRBV7-9 and TRBJ2-7; TRBD1 matches 8 bases. The germline gives CDR1 SEHNR, CDR2 FQNEAQ (reference sequence). The CDR3 length is 11 residues. The ends lost 5 bases at V and 12 bases at J; junction bases unmatched: 6. The CDR3 coding sequence is TGTGCCAGCAGCGATAGACAGGGGTTGTACTTC. Residues: CASSDRQGLYF.

The chain is built from TRBV7-4 and TRBJ1-3; 7 bases agree with TRBD1. The CDR3 length is 16 residues. V lost 5 bases, J lost 0 bases, and 7 bases stayed unmatched. Germline lookup yields CDR1 SGHVT and CDR2 SQSDAQ. The CDR3: CASSQGEPSSGNTIYF. DNA for the CDR3: TGTGCCAGCAGCCAGGGGGAGCCAAGCTCTGGAAACACCATATATTTT.

This clone was counted only a few times. The chain couples TRBV4-1 to TRBJ2-1, with TRBD1 matching 9 bases. The ends lost 6 bases at V and 8 bases at J; junction bases unmatched: 8. Looked up from germline, CDR1 is MGHRA and CDR2 is YSYEKL. This CDR3 region has 14 residues. CDR3 residues: CASRDVTGGHEQFF. The DNA for the CDR3 is TGCGCCAGCAGAGACGTTACAGGGGGCCATGAGCAGTTCTTC.